These T cell receptor beta chains were read from a single sample in a study of T cell responses to AZD1222 COVID-19 vaccine. Profiling relied on immunoSEQ multiplex PCR, and the TCRdb table lists in-frame clones only, not all of them. The sample has tens of thousands of clones, roughly nine tenths seen once; the top ten hold about 3%. The specimen was peripheral blood, collected on day 0 of AZD1222 vaccination. The receptors derive from an adult in good health. The CDR3 runs from the conserved cysteine through the conserved F or W. A D gene is named only where the DNA matches it firmly. Expanded clones are given a class, and other clones once, few, many or no size at all.

TRBD2	TRBV7-3	TRBJ2-3	NA	CASNPGTGLAGGPGDTQYF	TGTGCCAGCAACCCCGGGACTGGACTAGCGGGGGGGCCTGGAGATACGCAGTATTTT
NA	TRBV27	TRBJ1-4	NA	CASSSQPIPTNEKLFF	TGTGCCAGCAGTTCCCAACCTATACCAACTAATGAAAAACTGTTTTTT
TRBD1	TRBV3-1/TRBV3-2	TRBJ1-3	NA	CASSQGYWDSISGNTIYF	TGTGCCAGCAGCCAAGGGTACTGGGACAGTATCTCTGGAAACACCATATATTTT
NA	TRBV19	TRBJ2-3	NA	CASSIVESYPADTQYF	TGTGCCAGTAGTATAGTTGAGTCGTATCCGGCTGATACGCAGTATTTT
TRBD2	TRBV19	TRBJ2-7	NA	CASSILAGNYEQYF	TGTGCCAGTAGTATACTAGCGGGAAACTACGAGCAGTACTTC
NA	TRBV24-1	TRBJ1-2	NA	CATSDPGGGGDGYTF	TGTGCCACCAGTGACCCTGGCGGGGGTGGAGATGGCTACACCTTC
TRBD2	TRBV27	TRBJ2-1	NA	CASSLGSSGRPNEQFF	TGTGCCAGCAGTTTAGGGTCTAGCGGGAGACCCAATGAGCAGTTCTTC
NA	TRBV5-8	TRBJ1-5	NA	CASSLGLLGSSNQPQHF	TGTGCCAGCAGCTTGGGTTTACTAGGGTCTAGCAATCAGCCCCAGCATTTT
NA	TRBV6-5	TRBJ1-1	NA	CASSPNPAGAEAFF	TGTGCCAGCAGTCCTAACCCCGCAGGGGCGGAAGCTTTCTTT
NA	TRBV30	TRBJ2-3	NA	CAWSAEGPSTQYF	TGTGCCTGGAGTGCAGAGGGACCGAGTACGCAGTATTTT
NA	TRBV6-1	TRBJ1-2	NA	CASSENHWGASGYTF	TGTGCCAGCAGTGAGAATCATTGGGGGGCATCAGGCTACACCTTC
NA	TRBV3-1/TRBV3-2	TRBJ1-1	NA	CASSQARAHTEAFF	TGTGCCAGCAGCCAAGCCAGGGCGCACACTGAAGCTTTCTTT
TRBD2	TRBV28	TRBJ2-1	NA	CASSLGASGTGEQFF	TGTGCCAGCAGTTTGGGAGCTAGCGGGACGGGTGAGCAGTTCTTC
TRBD1	TRBV7-2	TRBJ2-1	NA	CASSLGQGGEQFF	TGTGCCAGCAGCTTGGGACAGGGTGGTGAGCAGTTCTTC
NA	TRBV28	TRBJ1-6	NA	CASSARDLSSYNSPLHF	TGTGCCAGCAGTGCCAGGGACCTAAGCTCCTATAATTCACCCCTCCACTTT
NA	TRBV6-5	TRBJ2-7	NA	CASSTGFSEQYF	TGTGCCAGCAGTACAGGGTTCTCCGAGCAGTACTTC
NA	TRBV25-1	TRBJ1-4	NA	CASSEYDGALTELFF	TGTGCCAGCAGTGAATACGATGGCGCTCTCACAGAACTGTTTTTT
NA	TRBV6-5	TRBJ2-3	NA	CASSGEGGPTDTQYF	TGTGCCAGCAGCGGAGAGGGTGGTCCCACAGATACGCAGTATTTT
NA	TRBV5-1	TRBJ1-1	NA	CASTSSTGTLDRNTEAFF	TGCGCCAGCACTTCATCTACAGGGACGTTAGACCGGAACACTGAAGCTTTCTTT
NA	TRBV28	TRBJ1-1	NA	CASRAGLGGVTEAFF	TGTGCCAGCAGGGCCGGACTTGGGGGGGTTACTGAAGCTTTCTTT
TRBD2	TRBV19	TRBJ2-1	NA	CASSKGLAGSSYNEQFF	TGTGCCAGTAGTAAGGGCCTAGCGGGGAGCTCCTACAATGAGCAGTTCTTC
TRBD1	TRBV5-4	TRBJ1-2	NA	CASSSGGTGNYGYTF	TGTGCCAGCAGCTCGGGCGGGACAGGGAACTATGGCTACACCTTC
NA	TRBV6-6	TRBJ1-1	once	CASSYESSFF	TGTGCCAGCAGTTACGAGTCTTCTTTCTTT
TRBD1	TRBV4-2	TRBJ1-5	NA	CASSLGQGGQPQHF	TGTGCCAGCAGCCTTGGACAGGGGGGTCAGCCCCAGCATTTT
NA	TRBV10-3	TRBJ2-1	NA	CAISDPSSDTYNEQFF	TGTGCCATCAGTGACCCCTCCAGTGACACCTACAATGAGCAGTTCTTC
NA	TRBV28	TRBJ2-5	NA	CASGRNFGETQYF	TGTGCCAGCGGACGAAATTTCGGAGAGACCCAGTACTTC
NA	TRBV10-3	TRBJ2-3	NA	CAIADQASGTDTQYF	TGTGCCATCGCCGACCAGGCCTCGGGCACAGATACGCAGTATTTT
NA	TRBV29-1	TRBJ1-2	NA	CSVEGIGGGYGYTF	TGCAGCGTTGAAGGGATTGGGGGCGGCTATGGCTACACCTTC
TRBD2	TRBV2	TRBJ2-1	NA	CASKRGSGTSYNEQFF	TGTGCCAGCAAGCGGGGTAGCGGGACCTCCTACAATGAGCAGTTCTTC
NA	TRBV19	TRBJ2-3	NA	CASSIWGSTDTQYF	TGTGCCAGTAGTATATGGGGTAGTACAGATACGCAGTATTTT
NA	TRBV6-5	TRBJ1-5	NA	CASSYSSVQGQPQHF	TGTGCCAGCAGTTACTCGTCGGTCCAGGGTCAGCCCCAGCATTTT
NA	TRBV14	TRBJ2-1	NA	CASGPAYNEQFF	TGTGCCAGTGGGCCGGCGTACAATGAGCAGTTCTTC
TRBD1	TRBV25-1	TRBJ2-2	NA	CASWDSANTGELFF	TGTGCCAGTTGGGACAGCGCGAACACCGGGGAGCTGTTTTTT
NA	TRBV3-1/TRBV3-2	TRBJ1-6	NA	CASSQITGIGNSPLHF	TGTGCCAGCAGCCAAATTACAGGGATAGGTAATTCACCCCTCCACTTT
TRBD2	TRBV24-1	TRBJ2-1	NA	CATSGSIAGDYNEQFF	TGTGCCACCAGTGGCTCCATAGCGGGAGATTACAATGAGCAGTTCTTC
NA	TRBV2	TRBJ1-5	NA	CASSVGQKPQHF	TGTGCCAGCAGTGTGGGACAAAAACCCCAGCATTTT